The clone carrying this T cell receptor beta chain was picked up many times. This record comes from a study of CDR3 diversity in severe acne. The length of the CDR3 is 17 residues. The germline V and J ends were trimmed by 1 base and 0 bases, with 13 bases remaining between them. The germline V gene has CDR1 SGHDN and CDR2 FVKESK. TCRdb reprocessed the PCR reads with MiXCR, giving one entry per CDR3 protein. The repertoire holds under 100,000 distinct CDR3 sequences, with around half as singletons. Sequenced input: blood. This chain connects TRBV14 to TRBJ2-1; D possibly uses TRBD1 or TRBD2 (5 bases each). The sequence derives from a male donor in good health, serving as a control. DNA for the CDR3: TGTGCCAGCAGCCAAGGAACCGGGACGGTCTCCTACAATGAGCAGTTCTTC. Protein: CASSQGTGTVSYNEQFF.